This T cell receptor beta chain was captured in a study of tumor-infiltrating lymphocytes in primary liver carcinoma. Study results and caveats: Presence in all five tumor regions was observed for only about 7.5-25% of top clones.

This clonotype was seen only a few times. Its matching antigen is unknown. From about 0.5 ug of total RNA, TCR beta-specific cDNA was reverse-transcribed using a constant-region primer. The TCR beta library was amplified through three nested multiplex PCR rounds in a modified ARM-PCR procedure. TCRdb passed the multiplex PCR reads through MiXCR, listing each CDR3 protein once. The data show fewer than 75,000 distinct CDR3 sequences, roughly 70% seen once. For each extraction, RNA and DNA were obtained together from approximately 20-30 mg of unsorted bulk tissue. Among the patients, all had chronic HBV infection and none had been treated. Tumors were each sampled at five separate regions. Specimen: liver tumor tissue from sampling region 2. Subset noted: tumor region T2, inferior pole. The source is a man aged 40-55 years with primary liver carcinoma and hepatitis B virus infection.

CDR3 DNA: TGTGCCAGCAGTTTCATCCGCTCACCCCTCCACTTT. Translation: CASSFIRSPLHF. J is TRBJ1-6 and V is TRBV28; no clear D gene. Trimming cost V 3 bases and J 10 bases, with 7 bases left between them. This CDR3 is built from 12 residues. Germline CDR1 MDHEN, CDR2 SYDVKM.